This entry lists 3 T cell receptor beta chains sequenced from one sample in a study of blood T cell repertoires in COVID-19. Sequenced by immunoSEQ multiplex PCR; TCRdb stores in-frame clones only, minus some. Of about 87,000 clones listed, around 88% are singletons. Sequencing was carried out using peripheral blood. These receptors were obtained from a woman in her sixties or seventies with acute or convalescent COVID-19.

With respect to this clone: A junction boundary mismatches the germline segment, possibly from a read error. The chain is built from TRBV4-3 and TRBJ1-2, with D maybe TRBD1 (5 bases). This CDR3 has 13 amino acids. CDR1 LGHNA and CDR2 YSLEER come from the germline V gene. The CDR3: CASSQEGAGTVTF. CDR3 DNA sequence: TGCGCCAGCAGCCAAGAAGGGGCCGGGACTGTTACTTTC.

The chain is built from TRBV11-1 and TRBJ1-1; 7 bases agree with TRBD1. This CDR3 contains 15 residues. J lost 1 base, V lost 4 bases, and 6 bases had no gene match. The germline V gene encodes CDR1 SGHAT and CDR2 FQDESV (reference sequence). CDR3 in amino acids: CASSSHRGQNTEAFF. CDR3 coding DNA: TGTGCCAGCAGCTCCCACAGGGGTCAGAACACTGAAGCTTTCTTT.

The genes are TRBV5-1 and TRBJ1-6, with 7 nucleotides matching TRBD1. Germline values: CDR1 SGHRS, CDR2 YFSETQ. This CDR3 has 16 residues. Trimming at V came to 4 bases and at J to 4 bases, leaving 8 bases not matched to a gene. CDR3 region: CASSELGTEYNSPLHF. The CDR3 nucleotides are TGCGCCAGCAGCGAGCTAGGGACAGAATATAATTCACCCCTCCACTTT.